A single sample gave rise to the 11 T cell receptor beta chains below, sequenced in a study of blood T cell dynamics during melanoma immunotherapy. Sequenced by immunoSEQ multiplex PCR; TCRdb stores in-frame clones only, minus some. The table shows 9,100 or so clones, with less than 90% occurring only once. Indicated time point: week 3, after first cycle of checkpoint inhibitor. The specimen was blood, collected from a patient treated with checkpoint blockade. These receptors all come from a human donor with melanoma.

The V gene is TRBV6-6, the J gene TRBJ1-2; 7 bases fit TRBD1. Trimming took 2 bases from V and 6 from J; bases not matched to a gene: 3. CDR1 is MNHNY and CDR2 is SVGAGI in the germline V gene (reference sequence). The CDR3 extends over 13 amino acids. The CDR3 here is CASSYGTADGYTF. In DNA, the CDR3 is TGTGCCAGCAGTTACGGGACAGCCGATGGCTACACCTTC.

This chain uses TRBV30 with TRBJ2-1, with D possibly being TRBD1 or TRBD2 (5 bases each). The germline V and J ends were trimmed by 2 bases and 3 bases, with 14 bases remaining between them. This CDR3 region has 15 residues. Germline assignment: CDR1 GTSNPN and CDR2 SVGIG (reference sequence). CDR3 nucleotides: TGTGCCTGGAGTCTTAAACTGGGGGACTACAATGAGCAGTTCTTC. This gives the protein CAWSLKLGDYNEQFF.

V and J are TRBV9 and TRBJ2-1, with D possibly being TRBD2 (7 bases). Trimming took off 0 bases at V and 13 bases at J, with 17 bases between the two ends. The CDR3 runs 14 residues. Germline CDR1 reads SGDLS; CDR2 reads YYNGEE. This CDR3 is CASSVVLGGAVQFF. The DNA for the CDR3 is TGTGCCAGCAGCGTAGTTTTGGGGGGGGCCGTCCAGTTCTTC.

The rearrangement links TRBV9 to TRBJ1-5; TRBD1 might be the D (6 bases). The germline V gene encodes CDR1 SGDLS and CDR2 YYNGEE. CDR3 length equals 16 residues. Trimming stripped 4 bases from V and 5 bases from J, with 19 bases between. The CDR3 sequence: CASSPGVGGLDQPQHF. The DNA of the CDR3 is TGTGCCAGCAGCCCCGGGGTAGGGGGGTTGGATCAGCCCCAGCATTTT.

Only one count was recorded for this clone. The CDR3 protein is CASSLARAGDGYTF. CDR3 bases: TGTGCCAGCAGCTTAGCGCGGGCAGGGGATGGCTACACCTTC. The chain combines TRBV7-2 with TRBJ1-2; D might be TRBD1 (6 bases). V was cut by 0 bases and J by 6 bases, with 11 bases left in between. The CDR3 loop spans 14 amino acids. Germline assignment: CDR1 SGHTA and CDR2 FQGNSA.

The J gene is TRBJ2-1, the V gene TRBV4-3, with 12 positions matching TRBD2. From germline, CDR1 is LGHNA and CDR2 YSLEER. This CDR3 contains 16 residues. V gave up 1 base and J gave up 2 bases; unmatched junction bases: 0. As DNA, the CDR3 is TGCGCCAGCAGCCAAGCTAGCGGGGGGGCCTACAATGAGCAGTTCTTC. The encoded protein is CASSQASGGAYNEQFF.

The J gene is TRBJ1-6, the V gene TRBV6-6; no firm D call. Germline V gene sequence: CDR1 MNHNY, CDR2 SVGAGI (reference sequence). The CDR3 runs 14 residues. V dropped 0 bases and J dropped 9 bases, with 9 bases sitting between them. Written as DNA, the CDR3 is TGTGCCAGCAGTTACTCCCAGAATATTTCACCCCTCCACTTT. It encodes CASSYSQNISPLHF.

This clone was found once. This chain joins TRBV19 and TRBJ1-1, with D hard to call. V was pared by 7 bases and J by 5 bases, with 11 bases between. Germline CDR1 is LNHDA and CDR2 is SQIVND (reference sequence). The CDR3 runs 12 residues. This chain's CDR3 is CASIGVRTEAFF. CDR3 DNA sequence: TGTGCCAGTATTGGGGTTCGGACTGAAGCTTTCTTT.

The V gene is TRBV2, the J gene TRBJ2-3; 7 bases line up with TRBD1. CDR3 length equals 19 residues. The trim removed 4 bases at V and 3 bases at J, leaving 19 bases unmatched. Germline V gene sequence: CDR1 SNHLY, CDR2 FYNNEI. The CDR3 loop reads CASSVWDSFNYSRTDTQYF. CDR3 bases: TGTGCCAGCAGTGTGTGGGACAGTTTCAACTATTCCCGGACAGATACGCAGTATTTT.

The gene calls are TRBV4-3 and TRBJ1-2; D not resolved. Germline V CDR1 and CDR2: LGHNA, YSLEER. Trimming left V 4 bases short and J 8 bases short, with 14 bases between. This CDR3 comprises 13 residues. CDR3: CASSLDRGGGYTF. In DNA, the CDR3 is TGCGCCAGCAGCCTCGACCGGGGAGGCGGCTACACCTTC.

V is TRBV7-2 and J is TRBJ1-6; D not certain. Germline V lookup: CDR1 SGHTA, CDR2 FQGNSA. The CDR3 sequence is 15 residues long. Trimming pared 1 base from V and 6 bases from J, leaving 10 bases between. The CDR3 DNA sequence: TGTGCCAGCAGCTTAGTTCGGGGTTCTAATTCACCCCTCCACTTT. It yields the protein CASSLVRGSNSPLHF.